These 14 T cell receptor beta chains share one sample of origin, sequenced in a study of T-cell reconstitution after alpha-beta-depleted transplantation in children. Unique molecular identifiers were used to barcode this TCRbeta library. In TCRdb, the PCR reads were re-called with MiXCR into one record per CDR3 protein. The sample contains about 610,000 distinct CDR3 sequences, over 9.5% of which appear only once. The input for sequencing was PBMCs from the stem cell graft donor, taken from the stem cell graft. These receptors originate from a human donor who donated a stem cell graft to a child with acute myeloid leukemia.

This clonotype was picked up many times. The chain links TRBV9 to TRBJ2-1; no reliable D call. CDR3 size: 14 residues. From germline, CDR1 is SGDLS and CDR2 YYNGEE. V was clipped by 0 bases and J by 10 bases, with 14 bases between them. CDR3 loop: CASSVAMGIHEQFF. CDR3 in DNA: TGTGCCAGCAGCGTAGCCATGGGAATACACGAGCAGTTCTTC. The full variable domain, its missing parts supplied by reference TRBV9 and TRBJ2-1, is DSGVTQTPKHLITATGQRVTLRCSPRSGDLSVYWYQQSLDQGLQFLIQYYNGEERAKGNILERFSAQQFPDLHSELNLSSLELGDSALYFCASSVAMGIHEQFFGPGTRLTVL.

The rearrangement links TRBV5-1 to TRBJ2-1, with TRBD2 identical over 9 bases. CDR1 is SGHRS, CDR2 YFSETQ, per germline. Trimming took 3 bases from V and 5 from J; bases not matched to a gene: 6. This CDR3 spans 15 amino acids. The CDR3, as DNA: TGCGCCAGCAGCTGGTTAGCGGGAGTGAACAATGAGCAGTTCTTC. It codes for CASSWLAGVNNEQFF.

This clonotype came up many times. J is TRBJ1-2 and V is TRBV28; TRBD1 is a possible D gene (6 bases). Trimming left V 3 bases short and J 5 bases short, with 10 bases between. Germline V lookup: CDR1 MDHEN, CDR2 SYDVKM. This CDR3 spans 13 amino acids. The CDR3 nucleotides are TGTGCCAGCAGTTTTGAAGGGGGGTATGGCTACACCTTC. This translates into CASSFEGGYGYTF.

The table lists this clonotype with many counts. This chain links TRBV25-1 with TRBJ2-1; maybe TRBD2 (6 bases). The CDR3 totals 14 residues. Trimming pared 10 bases from V and 4 bases from J, leaving 17 bases between. Germline CDR1 is MGHDK and CDR2 is SYGVNS. The CDR3 protein is CATKPSGWYNEQFF. The DNA of the CDR3 is TGTGCCACTAAGCCCAGCGGGTGGTACAATGAGCAGTTCTTC.

This clonotype has just a few counts. This rearrangement joins TRBV7-8 to TRBJ1-2; possibly TRBD1 for D (5 bases). The V gene's germline CDR1 is SGHVS and CDR2 FQNEAQ. The CDR3 sequence is 14 residues long. Trimming removed 1 base at V and 6 bases at J, with 12 bases between. Here the CDR3 DNA reads TGTGCCAGCAGCTTAGGAGGGCAGGGCCATGGCTACACCTTC. It yields the protein CASSLGGQGHGYTF.

The chain recombines TRBV6-1 with TRBJ2-7; 9 bases align to TRBD2. The germline CDR1 and CDR2 sequences are MNHNS and SASEGT. This CDR3 is 16 amino acids long. V dropped 7 bases and J dropped 0; count of bases not matched to a gene: 10. The CDR3 DNA sequence: TGTGCCAGCACCCAGGGAGGAGCGGGAGGCTCCTACGAGCAGTACTTC. Amino acids: CASTQGGAGGSYEQYF.

There are a few counts of this clonotype. The chain uses TRBV20-1 and TRBJ2-1, with TRBD1 matching 7 bases. V shed 7 bases, J shed 6 bases, and the junction held 6 bases outside the gene matches. The germline CDR1 and CDR2 sequences are DFQATT and SNEGSKA (reference sequence). CDR3 size: 12 residues. The CDR3 nucleotides read TGCAGTGTCCCGGGACAGATCAATGAGCAGTTCTTC. This encodes CSVPGQINEQFF.

This clonotype turned up a few times. The chain recombines TRBV25-1 with TRBJ2-5, with D possibly TRBD1 on 6 matching bases. The CDR3 runs 15 residues. V lost 3 bases and J 5 bases, leaving 16 bases between the germline ends. Germline values: CDR1 MGHDK, CDR2 SYGVNS. DNA for the CDR3: TGTGCCAGCAGTGAGCCGGGACAACTCCAGGAGACCCAGTACTTC. It specifies CASSEPGQLQETQYF.

This clonotype has at least ten counts. The gene calls are TRBV7-6 and TRBJ2-7; tentative D call: TRBD2 (7 bases). This CDR3 region has 13 residues. Trimming removed 5 bases from V and 7 bases from J, with 15 bases in between. In germline, CDR1 is SGHVS, CDR2 FNYEAQ. CDR3 in amino acids: CASSPRRGLEQYF. The CDR3 region has the DNA TGTGCCAGCAGCCCCCGGCGGGGGCTTGAGCAGTACTTC.

This clonotype occurred a few times. This rearrangement joins TRBV20-1 to TRBJ2-3; D gene unclear. Germline V gene lookup returns CDR1 DFQATT and CDR2 SNEGSKA (reference sequence). The CDR3 is 11 amino acids. The germline V and J ends were trimmed by 4 bases and 5 bases, with 7 bases remaining between them. The CDR3: CSATTLDTQYF. The CDR3 DNA reads TGCAGTGCTACCACCCTAGATACGCAGTATTTT.

The table lists this clonotype with a few counts. The chain has TRBV6-5 and TRBJ2-3, with 11 positions matching TRBD2. The CDR3 spans 17 residues. Trimming at V came to 3 bases and at J to 0 bases, leaving 5 bases not matched to a gene. Germline V CDR1 and CDR2: MNHEY, SVGAGI. CDR3 nucleotide sequence: TGTGCCAGCAGTTATTCTAGCGGGAGGCCCAGCACAGATACGCAGTATTTT. Its protein product is CASSYSSGRPSTDTQYF.

This clonotype was seen at least ten times. The chain combines TRBV10-3 with TRBJ2-3; 10 bases match TRBD2. CDR1 is ENHRY and CDR2 is SYGVKD in the germline V gene. The CDR3 extends over 15 amino acids. J was trimmed by 2 bases and V by 7 bases; bases with no gene match: 6. CDR3 DNA sequence: TGTGCCATCAACCAGCGGGAGGGCCTCACAGATACGCAGTATTTT. Its translation is CAINQREGLTDTQYF.

The rearrangement links TRBV15 to TRBJ1-6, with D possibly TRBD1 on 5 matching bases. This CDR3 spans 17 amino acids. Germline CDR1 is LNHNV and CDR2 is YYDKDF (reference sequence). V was pared by 0 bases and J by 0 bases, with 9 bases between. Here the CDR3 reads CATSREQESSYNSPLHF. The CDR3 coding sequence is TGTGCCACCAGCAGAGAACAGGAGAGCTCCTATAATTCACCCCTCCACTTT.

The chain's CDR3 is CASSLGGGPGDYEQYF. DNA of the CDR3: TGTGCCAGCAGCTTAGGGGGAGGCCCCGGGGACTACGAGCAGTACTTC. This sequence joins TRBV7-9 and TRBJ2-7; D is possibly TRBD2 (6 bases). Germline V gene lookup returns CDR1 SEHNR and CDR2 FQNEAQ (reference sequence). The CDR3 consists of 16 residues. V dropped 1 base and J dropped 3 bases, with 16 bases sitting between them.